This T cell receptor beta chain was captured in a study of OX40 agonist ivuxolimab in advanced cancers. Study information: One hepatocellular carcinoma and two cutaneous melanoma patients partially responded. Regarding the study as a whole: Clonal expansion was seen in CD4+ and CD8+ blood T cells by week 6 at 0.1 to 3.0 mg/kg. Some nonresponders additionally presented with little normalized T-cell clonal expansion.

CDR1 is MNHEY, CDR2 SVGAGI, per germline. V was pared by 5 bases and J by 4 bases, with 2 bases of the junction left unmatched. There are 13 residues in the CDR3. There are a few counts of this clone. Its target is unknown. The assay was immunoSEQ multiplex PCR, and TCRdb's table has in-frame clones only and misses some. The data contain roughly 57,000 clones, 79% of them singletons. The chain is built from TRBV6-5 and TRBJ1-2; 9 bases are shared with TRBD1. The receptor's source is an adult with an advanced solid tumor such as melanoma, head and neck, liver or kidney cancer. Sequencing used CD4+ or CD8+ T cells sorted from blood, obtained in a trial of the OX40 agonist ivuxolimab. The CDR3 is CASSATGGYGYTF. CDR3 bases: TGTGCCAGCAGTGCGACAGGGGGCTATGGCTACACCTTC.